Below are 14 T cell receptor beta chains sequenced from a single sample in a study of T-cell memory formation after mild COVID-19. TCRdb reprocessed the 5' RACE reads with MiXCR, giving one entry per CDR3 protein. The table lists 35,000 to 50,000 distinct CDR3 sequences, 9.5% of them singletons. The specimen sequenced was PBMCs or a T cell subset sorted from them (not recorded which). The receptor set was obtained from an adult woman who had mild COVID-19 (a few samples of this study predate the infection). Cell type and time point are not known.

The chain links TRBV12-3 or TRBV12-4 to TRBJ2-1; D ambiguous. V dropped 7 bases and J dropped 0 bases, with 13 bases sitting between them. This CDR3 has 15 amino acids. The chain's CDR3 is CASKKGGSSYNEQFF. The CDR3 DNA follows: TGTGCCAGCAAGAAGGGCGGAAGCTCCTACAATGAGCAGTTCTTC.

The J gene is TRBJ2-1, the V gene TRBV6-5; the D call may be TRBD1 or TRBD2 (5 bases each). CDR3 length: 15 amino acids. Germline V CDR1 and CDR2: MNHEY, SVGAGI. V dropped 1 base and J dropped 5 bases, with 12 bases sitting between them. The CDR3 DNA sequence: TGTGCCAGCAGTTACTGGAACGGGGCCCACAATGAGCAGTTCTTC. Translating it yields CASSYWNGAHNEQFF.

This clonotype was recorded a few times. This rearrangement joins TRBV5-4 to TRBJ2-2, with a tentative D call TRBD2 (7 bases). The CDR3 consists of 15 residues. Germline CDR1 SGHNT, CDR2 YYREEE (reference sequence). Deletions cut 4 bases from V and 12 bases from J, with 22 bases between. For the CDR3, the DNA is TGTGCCAGCAGCACAAGGGGGGGCCCTGCGGCGAAGCTGTTTTTT. It codes for CASSTRGGPAAKLFF.

This clonotype has at least ten counts. This chain links TRBV5-5 with TRBJ2-1; D might be TRBD1 or TRBD2, each matching 5 bases. This CDR3 spans 12 amino acids. V lost 0 bases and J 7 bases, leaving 5 bases between the germline ends. Germline CDR1 is SGHKS and CDR2 is YYEKEE (reference sequence). CDR3: CASSLGGNEQFF. DNA of the CDR3: TGTGCCAGCAGCTTGGGGGGGAATGAGCAGTTCTTC.

This clonotype was seen more than once but under ten times. The J gene is TRBJ2-2, the V gene TRBV5-6, with 9 bases fitting TRBD2. The J segment lost 4 bases and the V segment lost 2 bases, leaving 6 bases of the junction unmatched. This CDR3 is built from 16 residues. The germline V gene encodes CDR1 SGHDT and CDR2 YYEEEE. The chain's CDR3 is CASSFGGGAVTGELFF. The CDR3 DNA reads TGTGCCAGCAGCTTCGGCGGGGGGGCCGTCACCGGGGAGCTGTTTTTT.

This clonotype has just a few counts. The chain recombines TRBV6-1 with TRBJ2-1, with TRBD2 as a possible D gene (5 bases). Germline lookup yields CDR1 MNHNS and CDR2 SASEGT. The CDR3 loop spans 12 amino acids. The germline V and J ends were trimmed by 7 bases and 10 bases, with 14 bases remaining between them. The CDR3 sequence: CASTLGSGEQFF. The CDR3 region has the DNA TGTGCCAGCACCCTTGGAAGCGGAGAGCAGTTCTTC.

This clonotype was detected ten times or more. The J gene is TRBJ2-3, the V gene TRBV4-3; D gene uncertain. CDR3 length: 13 amino acids. Trimming cost V 3 bases and J 0 bases, with 4 bases left between them. Per the germline V gene, CDR1 is LGHNA and CDR2 is YSLEER. CDR3 sequence (DNA): TGCGCCAGCAGCCAGGGGAGCACAGATACGCAGTATTTT. Amino acids: CASSQGSTDTQYF.

V gene TRBV6-5 combines with J gene TRBJ1-2, with D perhaps TRBD1 (5 bases). Trimming pared 6 bases from V and 8 bases from J, leaving 22 bases between. The CDR3 totals 15 residues. The V gene's germline CDR1 is MNHEY and CDR2 SVGAGI. As DNA, the CDR3 is TGTGCCAGCAGACCCCTCCTCAGGGCATTGAAAGGCTACACCTTC. It translates to CASRPLLRALKGYTF.

The rearrangement joins TRBV3-1 to TRBJ1-6; 9 bases fit TRBD1. V lost 4 bases to trimming and J lost 13 bases; unmatched junction nucleotides: 8. Germline lookup yields CDR1 LGHDT and CDR2 YNNKEL (reference sequence). The CDR3 contains 14 residues. This CDR3 is CASSRGQGRSPLHF. The CDR3 DNA reads as TGTGCCAGCAGCCGCGGACAGGGGAGGTCGCCCCTCCACTTT.

This clonotype was counted at least ten times. Written as DNA, the CDR3 is TGTGCCAGCAGCCCGATTGGACAGGGATCGGGGGAGCAGTACTTC. Residues: CASSPIGQGSGEQYF. The V gene is TRBV12-3 or TRBV12-4, the J gene TRBJ2-7; 8 bases match TRBD1. This CDR3 is 15 amino acids long. V lost 6 bases to trimming and J lost 7 bases; unmatched junction nucleotides: 14.

The chain carries TRBV6-2 or TRBV6-3 and TRBJ1-1; TRBD1 might be the D (5 bases). The V gene lost 0 bases and the J gene lost 5 bases, with 19 bases spanning the gap. Germline loops: CDR1 MNHEY, CDR2 SVGEGT. CDR3 length equals 17 residues. The CDR3 sequence is CASSYSLVSGARTEAFF. CDR3 nucleotide sequence: TGTGCCAGCAGTTACTCGTTGGTCTCCGGGGCTCGGACTGAAGCTTTCTTT.

The V and J genes are TRBV3-1 and TRBJ2-5; 8 bases align to TRBD2. This CDR3 region has 17 residues. V dropped 3 bases and J dropped 7; count of bases not matched to a gene: 16. Looked up from germline, CDR1 is LGHDT and CDR2 is YNNKEL (reference sequence). DNA for the CDR3: TGTGCCAGCAGCCATTCAACGGGGGGGTTGGTCGGCGGGACCCAGTACTTC. It yields the protein CASSHSTGGLVGGTQYF.

The chain has TRBV20-1 and TRBJ2-5; 13 bases fit TRBD2. The CDR3 extends over 17 amino acids. Losses at the gene ends were 1 base for V and 5 bases for J; bases not matched to a gene: 10. Germline lookup yields CDR1 DFQATT and CDR2 SNEGSKA (reference sequence). As DNA, the CDR3 is TGCAGTGCTAGAGCAGGGGAGGGACTAGCGGGAAGGGAGACCCAGTACTTC. Amino acids: CSARAGEGLAGRETQYF.

The sample holds a few counts of this clonotype. CDR3 DNA sequence: TGCGCCAGCAGCTTAATGACAGGCGCCCTGAATACGCAGTATTTT. It specifies CASSLMTGALNTQYF. The J gene is TRBJ2-3, the V gene TRBV5-1; a weak D match, TRBD1 (6 bases). The V gene's germline CDR1 is SGHRS and CDR2 YFSETQ. This CDR3 is 15 amino acids long. The V end lost 2 bases, the J end lost 7 bases, and 17 bases lay between the germline ends.